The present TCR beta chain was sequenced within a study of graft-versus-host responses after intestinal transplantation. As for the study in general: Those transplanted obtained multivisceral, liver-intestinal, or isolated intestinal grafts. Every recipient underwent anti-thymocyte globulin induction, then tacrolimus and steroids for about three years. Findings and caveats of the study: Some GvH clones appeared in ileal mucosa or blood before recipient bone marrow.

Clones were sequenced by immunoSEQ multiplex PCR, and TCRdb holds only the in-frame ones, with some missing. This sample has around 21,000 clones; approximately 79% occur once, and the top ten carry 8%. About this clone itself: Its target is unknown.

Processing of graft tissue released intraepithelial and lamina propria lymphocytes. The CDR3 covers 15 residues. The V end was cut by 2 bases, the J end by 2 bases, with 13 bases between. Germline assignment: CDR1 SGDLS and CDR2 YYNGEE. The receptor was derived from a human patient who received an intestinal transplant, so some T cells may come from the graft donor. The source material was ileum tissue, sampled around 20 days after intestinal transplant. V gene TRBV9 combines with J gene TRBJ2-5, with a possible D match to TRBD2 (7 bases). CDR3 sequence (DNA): TGTGCCAGCAGCGTCGGAGGGGGGGGGCAAGAGACCCAGTACTTC. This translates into CASSVGGGGQETQYF.